This is a list of T cell receptor beta chains from one sample in a study of blood T cell repertoires in COVID-19. Sequencing used immunoSEQ multiplex PCR; TCRdb keeps in-frame clones, though not all of them. Of 72,000 or so clones detected, 85% to 90% appear once; the ten largest clones hold approximately 35%. The material sequenced was peripheral blood. Receptor source: an elderly woman with active or convalescent COVID-19. The CDR3 runs from the conserved cysteine through the conserved F or W. Each record gives: D gene, V gene, J gene, clone size, CDR3 protein, CDR3 DNA. The D gene is left open where the match is weak. Size values are once, few and many counts, or a class for expanded clones, and some rows have none.

>TRBD1|TRBV2|TRBJ1-6|.
CASRTTGDNSPLHF
TGTGCCAGCAGGACGACAGGGGATAATTCACCCCTCCACTTT
>TRBD1|TRBV18|TRBJ1-1|.
CASQTGGMNTEAFF
TGTGCCAGCCAGACAGGGGGGATGAACACTGAAGCTTTCTTT
>.|TRBV12-3/TRBV12-4|TRBJ1-1|.
CASSRREGAAFF
TGTGCCAGCAGCCGAAGGGAGGGTGCTGCTTTCTTT
>TRBD1|TRBV5-6|TRBJ2-7|.
CASSLRDSPYEQYF
TGTGCCAGCAGCTTACGGGACAGCCCCTACGAGCAGTACTTC
>TRBD1|TRBV10-2|TRBJ1-2|.
CASSGQGNYGYTF
TGCGCCAGCAGTGGACAGGGGAACTATGGCTACACCTTC
>TRBD2|TRBV9|TRBJ2-1|.
CASSVVGGASNEQFF
TGTGCCAGCAGCGTAGTCGGGGGGGCGAGTAATGAGCAGTTCTTC
>.|TRBV29-1|TRBJ2-1|.
CSVVAGATYNEQFF
TGCAGCGTTGTGGCGGGGGCCACCTACAATGAGCAGTTCTTC
>TRBD1|TRBV28|TRBJ1-6|.
CASHETGQGSYNSPLHF
TGTGCCAGCCATGAGACGGGACAGGGCTCCTATAATTCACCCCTCCACTTT
>.|TRBV19|TRBJ1-6|.
CASSPQGPNSPLHF
TGTGCCAGTAGCCCACAGGGACCGAATTCACCCCTCCACTTT
>.|TRBV12-3/TRBV12-4|TRBJ2-7|.
CASSLDSRYEQYF
TGTGCCAGCAGTTTGGACTCACGCTACGAGCAGTACTTC
>.|TRBV6-2/TRBV6-3|TRBJ2-7|.
CASSLFVGPSYEQYF
TGTGCCAGCAGTTTATTCGTGGGGCCCTCCTACGAGCAGTACTTC
>.|TRBV6-5|TRBJ2-7|.
CASSYSTAAPYEQYF
TGTGCCAGCAGTTACTCGACGGCGGCTCCCTACGAGCAGTACTTC
>TRBD2|TRBV28|TRBJ2-7|.
CASSGPRGGTYEQYF
TGTGCCAGCAGTGGGCCTCGCGGGGGGACGTACGAGCAGTACTTC
>TRBD1|TRBV5-1|TRBJ1-4|.
CASSFGQGLEKLFF
TGCGCCAGCAGCTTCGGACAGGGTTTGGAAAAACTGTTTTTT
>.|TRBV2|TRBJ2-5|.
CASNPSGTSLAQYF
TGTGCCAGCAACCCGTCGGGGACTTCCCTGGCCCAGTACTTC
>TRBD1|TRBV18|TRBJ1-2|once
CASSPDRGESYGYTF
TGTGCCAGCTCACCTGACAGGGGGGAGAGCTATGGCTACACCTTC
>.|TRBV12-3/TRBV12-4|TRBJ1-1|.
CASSLQGGEAFF
TGTGCCAGCAGTCTACAAGGGGGTGAAGCTTTCTTT
>TRBD2|TRBV5-1|TRBJ2-1|few
CASSLGTSGVISYNEQFF
TGCGCCAGCAGCCTCGGGACTAGCGGGGTCATCTCCTACAATGAGCAGTTCTTC
>TRBD1|TRBV2|TRBJ1-4|.
CASSDTGANEKLFF
TGTGCCAGCAGTGACACAGGGGCTAATGAAAAACTGTTTTTT
>.|TRBV30|TRBJ2-1|.
CAWSGSGGSSYNEQFF
TGTGCCTGGAGCGGCTCCGGGGGAAGCTCCTACAATGAGCAGTTCTTC
>TRBD1|TRBV12-5|TRBJ2-3|.
CASGLDRGPFTDTQYF
TGTGCTAGTGGTTTGGACAGGGGCCCCTTCACAGATACGCAGTATTTT
>.|TRBV15|TRBJ1-3|once
CATSRGGPTIGNTIYF
TGTGCCACCAGCAGAGGCGGTCCCACAATAGGAAACACCATATATTTT
>TRBD2|TRBV19|TRBJ2-5|.
CASSIFPLGGGNGRETQYF
TGTGCCAGTAGTATATTCCCCCTCGGCGGGGGGAACGGAAGGGAGACCCAGTACTTC
>TRBD1|TRBV28|TRBJ1-1|.
CASSDNDRGYTEAFF
TGTGCCAGCAGTGATAACGACAGGGGGTACACTGAAGCTTTCTTT
>TRBD1|TRBV5-8|TRBJ2-3|.
CASSLWDRGTDTQYF
TGTGCCAGCAGCTTGTGGGACAGGGGCACAGATACGCAGTATTTT
>TRBD1|TRBV4-1|TRBJ2-4|.
CASSETGGAKNIQYF
TGCGCCAGCAGCGAGACAGGGGGCGCCAAAAACATTCAGTACTTC
>.|TRBV7-8|TRBJ1-6|.
CASRLAGRHSPLHF
TGTGCCAGCAGACTAGCGGGCAGACATTCACCCCTCCACTTT
>.|TRBV27|TRBJ2-2|few
CASSLIGGAQGELFF
TGTGCCAGCAGCCTAATTGGGGGGGCGCAAGGGGAGCTGTTTTTT
>TRBD2|TRBV5-4|TRBJ2-3|.
CASSRPPGGPSDTQYF
TGTGCCAGCAGCCGTCCGCCGGGGGGGCCGTCGGATACGCAGTATTTT
>.|TRBV28|TRBJ2-1|.
CASSGGPLNEQFF
TGTGCCAGCAGTGGAGGCCCGCTCAATGAGCAGTTCTTC
>.|TRBV29-1|TRBJ1-2|.
CSVDLGKPEGYTF
TGCAGCGTTGATCTCGGGAAACCGGAGGGCTACACCTTC
>TRBD1|TRBV9|TRBJ2-3|.
CASSGRQGLSTDTQYF
TGTGCCAGCAGCGGCCGACAGGGATTGTCGACAGATACGCAGTATTTT
>TRBD1|TRBV6-2/TRBV6-3|TRBJ2-3|.
CASSYRGLGTDTQYF
TGTGCCAGCAGTTATAGGGGGCTAGGCACAGATACGCAGTATTTT
>.|TRBV7-6|TRBJ1-4|.
CASSLAGAGAEKLFF
TGTGCCAGCAGCTTAGCTGGGGCAGGGGCGGAAAAACTGTTTTTT
>TRBD1|TRBV6-5|TRBJ1-1|.
CASRRGLGTEAFF
TGTGCCAGCCGAAGGGGGCTTGGTACTGAAGCTTTCTTT
>.|TRBV30|TRBJ2-3|.
CAWSVWTKSAPNTQYF
TGTGCCTGGAGTGTCTGGACTAAGTCGGCCCCGAATACGCAGTATTTT
>TRBD1|TRBV4-3|TRBJ1-5|.
CASSQDTGTANQPQHF
TGCGCCAGCAGCCAAGATACGGGGACAGCCAATCAGCCCCAGCATTTT
>.|TRBV3-1/TRBV3-2|TRBJ2-3|few
CASSQLRQNTDTQYF
TGTGCCAGCAGCCAACTCAGACAGAACACAGATACGCAGTATTTT
>TRBD1|TRBV6-1|TRBJ2-3|.
CASSEKQDRVTDTQYF
TGTGCCAGCAGTGAAAAACAGGACAGGGTCACAGATACGCAGTATTTT
>.|TRBV7-8|TRBJ1-6|.
CASSQRKGDSPLHF
TGTGCCAGCAGCCAACGAAAGGGAGATTCACCCCTCCACTTT
>.|TRBV14|TRBJ1-1|once
CASSPGLAGGSTEAFF
TGTGCCAGCAGCCCCGGGTTGGCTGGCGGGAGCACTGAAGCTTTCTTT
>TRBD1|TRBV5-1|TRBJ2-7|.
CASSLGQGARYEQYF
TGCGCCAGCAGCTTGGGACAGGGGGCACGGTACGAGCAGTACTTC
>TRBD1|TRBV6-5|TRBJ1-5|.
CASSSDRARPQHF
TGTGCCAGCAGTTCTGACAGGGCCAGGCCCCAGCATTTT
>.|TRBV2|TRBJ2-7|.
CASRPTDLRTYEQYF
TGTGCCAGCAGACCGACAGATCTCCGAACCTACGAGCAGTACTTC
>.|TRBV7-2|TRBJ1-1|.
CASSLYGNRGAFF
TGTGCCAGCAGCTTATATGGGAACCGAGGGGCTTTCTTT
>.|TRBV5-1|TRBJ2-3|.
CASKAIQGVGTDTQYF
TGCGCCAGCAAGGCAATTCAGGGTGTGGGCACAGATACGCAGTATTTT
>.|TRBV25-1|TRBJ1-4|.
CASIDGATNEKLFF
TGTGCCAGCATAGACGGGGCAACTAATGAAAAACTGTTTTTT
>.|TRBV6-5|TRBJ1-1|.
CASNFDRRAFF
TGTGCCAGCAATTTCGACAGAAGGGCTTTCTTT
>.|TRBV4-1|TRBJ2-7|.
CASSQASSMREQYF
TGCGCCAGCAGCCAAGCTTCCTCAATGCGTGAGCAGTACTTC
>.|TRBV29-1|TRBJ1-4|.
CSVSEVNEKLFF
TGCAGCGTTTCCGAGGTTAATGAAAAACTGTTTTTT
>TRBD1|TRBV6-5|TRBJ1-6|few
CASSPSTGAFSPLHF
TGTGCCAGCAGTCCGTCAACAGGGGCATTTTCACCCCTCCACTTT
>TRBD2|TRBV9|TRBJ2-5|.
CASSRRGQGGGETQYF
TGTGCCAGCAGCAGACGGGGTCAGGGCGGGGGTGAGACCCAGTACTTC
>TRBD1|TRBV11-3|TRBJ2-1|.
CASSLAGGPINEQFF
TGTGCCAGCAGCTTGGCAGGGGGCCCGATAAATGAGCAGTTCTTC
>.|TRBV20-1|TRBJ1-3|once
CSASPGHGNTIYF
TGCAGTGCTAGTCCAGGCCATGGAAACACCATATATTTT
>TRBD1|TRBV6-5|TRBJ1-2|.
CASSYSQGAAGYTF
TGTGCCAGCAGTTACTCGCAGGGGGCGGCGGGCTACACCTTC